A single sample gave rise to the 15 T cell receptor beta chains below, sequenced in a study of T-cell reconstitution after alpha-beta-depleted transplantation in children. The library targeted TCRbeta and was prepared with unique molecular identifiers. A single record per CDR3 protein comes from TCRdb applying MiXCR to the PCR reads. The sample lists about 240,000 distinct CDR3 sequences; approximately 12% were seen once. The starting material was PBMCs from the stem cell graft donor, obtained from the stem cell graft. Receptors were obtained from a human donor who donated a stem cell graft to a child with acute lymphoblastic leukemia.

In its sample, this clonotype was seen many times. The chain links TRBV18 to TRBJ1-2; D possibly corresponds to TRBD1 (6 bases). The ends were cut back, 0 bases at V and 3 bases at J, with 8 bases in the middle. Looked up from germline, CDR1 is KGHSH and CDR2 is LQKENI. The CDR3 is 14 amino acids. The CDR3 is CASSPPGHHYGYTF. CDR3 in DNA: TGTGCCAGCTCACCACCGGGACACCACTATGGCTACACCTTC. Based on the CDR3 plus reference TRBV18 and TRBJ1-2, the full variable domain is NAGVMQNPRHLVRRRGQEARLRCSPMKGHSHVYWYRQLPEEGLKFMVYLQKENIIDESGMPKERFSAEFPKEGPSILRIQQVVRGDSAAYFCASSPPGHHYGYTFGSGTRLTVV.

In regard to this clonotype: Possible read error: a much larger clone is one base away. The V gene is TRBV20-1, the J gene TRBJ2-7, with 7 nucleotides matching TRBD1. The germline V gene encodes CDR1 DFQATT and CDR2 SNEGSKA (reference sequence). The CDR3 runs to 13 residues. V lost 2 bases and J lost 3; bases outside the gene matches: 4. This CDR3 is CSARSGQFYEQYF. DNA for the CDR3: TGCAGTGCTAGATCGGGACAGTTCTACGAGCAGTACTTC.

This clonotype was seen repeatedly, ten times or more. The genes are TRBV6-5 and TRBJ2-7; TRBD1 matches 12 bases. Looked up from germline, CDR1 is MNHEY and CDR2 is SVGAGI. The V segment lost 0 bases and the J segment 5 bases; nucleotides outside the gene matches: 5. The CDR3 has 16 amino acids. CDR3 protein: CASSYSGQGAFNEQYF. The CDR3 nucleotides read TGTGCCAGCAGTTACTCGGGACAGGGGGCTTTTAACGAGCAGTACTTC.

This clonotype appeared many times. V is TRBV12-3 or TRBV12-4 and J is TRBJ2-7; D remains ambiguous. The CDR3 is 14 amino acids. V was clipped by 6 bases and J by 5 bases, with 17 bases between them. CDR3 bases: TGTGCCAGCAGGATCTCGGTCCGGAATGACGAGCAGTACTTC. It codes for CASRISVRNDEQYF.

This clonotype was recorded many times. The rearrangement uses TRBV18 and TRBJ1-5; a weak D match, TRBD1 (5 bases). This CDR3 spans 14 amino acids. Germline V gene lookup returns CDR1 KGHSH and CDR2 LQKENI. V shed 3 bases and J shed 6 bases, with 12 bases lying between them. CDR3 sequence (DNA): TGTGCCAGCTCACCGACGTCAGGGAGTCAGCCCCAGCATTTT. Its protein is CASSPTSGSQPQHF.

This clonotype was detected many times. This chain uses TRBV5-1 with TRBJ2-7; the match to TRBD2 covers 8 bases. The CDR3 runs 15 residues. Germline V lookup: CDR1 SGHRS, CDR2 YFSETQ. V was clipped by 4 bases and J by 0 bases; unmatched bases: 6. The CDR3 spells CASSRRTSPSYEQYF. CDR3 nucleotides: TGCGCCAGCAGCCGACGGACTAGCCCCTCCTACGAGCAGTACTTC.

This clonotype was found many times. The rearrangement links TRBV7-2 to TRBJ2-4; 8 nucleotides line up with TRBD1. In germline, CDR1 is SGHTA, CDR2 FQGNSA. The CDR3 extends over 16 amino acids. V lost 0 bases and J lost 2; bases outside the gene matches: 3. Here the CDR3 DNA reads TGTGCCAGCAGCTTAGCGGGACAGGCAACCAAAAACATTCAGTACTTC. Protein product: CASSLAGQATKNIQYF.

This clonotype came up many times. CDR3 amino acids: CASSETGISGNTIYF. DNA for the CDR3: TGTGCCAGCAGTGAAACAGGGATCTCTGGAAACACCATATATTTT. The V call is TRBV25-1, the J call TRBJ1-3, with a possible D match to TRBD1 (6 bases). With 2 bases removed from V and 0 bases from J, the gap between germline ends came to 8 bases. Germline V CDR1 and CDR2: MGHDK, SYGVNS. The CDR3 has 15 residues. The variable domain in full, with the rest retrieved from reference TRBV25-1 and TRBJ1-3, is EADIYQTPRYLVIGTGKKITLECSQTMGHDKMYWYQQDPGMELHLIHYSYGVNSTEKGDLSSESTVSRIRTEHFPLTLESARPSHTSQYLCASSETGISGNTIYFGEGSWLTVV.

This clonotype was seen repeatedly, ten times or more. This chain joins TRBV4-1 and TRBJ2-6; D ambiguous. V lost 3 bases to trimming and J lost 0 bases, with 9 bases between them. This CDR3 is 16 amino acids long. Germline V gene sequence: CDR1 MGHRA, CDR2 YSYEKL. The CDR3 loop is CASSQREVSGANVLTF. In DNA, the CDR3 is TGCGCCAGCAGCCAGCGAGAGGTCTCTGGGGCCAACGTCCTGACTTTC.

The table lists this clonotype with many counts. The chain employs TRBV10-3 and TRBJ2-6, with D maybe TRBD1 (5 bases). V shed 6 bases and J shed 4 bases, with 16 bases lying between them. Germline V gives CDR1 ENHRY, CDR2 SYGVKD. This CDR3 is 16 amino acids long. CDR3: CAISAPGLPGANVLTF. CDR3 DNA sequence: TGTGCCATCAGCGCCCCAGGGTTGCCAGGGGCCAACGTCCTGACTTTC.

This clonotype was seen a handful of times. The chain carries TRBV7-2 and TRBJ1-1, with D unclear. The germline V gene has CDR1 SGHTA and CDR2 FQGNSA. The CDR3 loop spans 14 amino acids. Trimming removed 5 bases from V and 2 bases from J, with 12 bases in between. CDR3 region: CASSGTFRNTEAFF. The CDR3 nucleotides read TGTGCCAGCAGCGGAACCTTCCGAAACACTGAAGCTTTCTTT.

This clonotype was seen repeatedly, ten times or more. The chain recombines TRBV11-2 with TRBJ2-4; 10 bases map to TRBD2. Trimming removed 2 bases from V and 5 bases from J; junction bases left unmatched: 6. CDR3 size: 16 residues. Germline values: CDR1 SGHAT, CDR2 FQNNGV. The CDR3 region is CASSLSSGRVENIQYF. The CDR3 nucleotides read TGTGCCAGCAGCTTATCTAGCGGGAGAGTGGAAAACATTCAGTACTTC.

Many counts were recorded for this clonotype. This chain uses TRBV28 with TRBJ2-2; D is unclear. CDR1 and CDR2 from the germline V gene are MDHEN and SYDVKM. This CDR3 comprises 15 residues. The V and J ends lost 4 bases and 4 bases respectively, with 13 bases between them. CDR3 residues: CASSSPGYGTGELFF. Written as DNA, the CDR3 is TGTGCCAGCAGTTCCCCCGGCTACGGCACCGGGGAGCTGTTTTTT.

V gene TRBV20-1 combines with J gene TRBJ2-2, with 7 nucleotides matching TRBD1. The V and J ends lost 7 bases and 3 bases, in that order; junction bases with no gene match: 8. The CDR3 contains 14 residues. The germline V gene encodes CDR1 DFQATT and CDR2 SNEGSKA (reference sequence). The CDR3 sequence is CSVPHQGDTGELFF. As DNA, the CDR3 is TGCAGTGTCCCCCATCAGGGGGACACCGGGGAGCTGTTTTTT.

The chain links TRBV29-1 to TRBJ2-3; 15 bases line up with TRBD2. J lost 3 bases, V lost 5 bases, and 9 bases had no gene match. The CDR3 is made up of 17 amino acids. The V gene's germline CDR1 is SQVTM and CDR2 ANQGSEA. The CDR3 DNA reads as TGCAGCGTTACCGGGACTAGCGGGAGGATAATGACAGATACGCAGTATTTT. It encodes CSVTGTSGRIMTDTQYF.